These 6 T cell receptor beta chains were sequenced from one sample in a study of T cell responses to AZD1222 COVID-19 vaccine. Libraries were prepared by immunoSEQ multiplex PCR; TCRdb keeps only in-frame clonotypes and omits some of them. Among 100,000 to 150,000 clones, 91% were seen once, and the ten largest hold 1.5% to 2%. This material consisted of peripheral blood, taken 28 days after the second AZD1222 dose. The receptors derive from an adult who received the AZD1222 COVID-19 vaccine.

The genes are TRBV19 and TRBJ1-5; 8 nucleotides line up with TRBD1. The germline V gene has CDR1 LNHDA and CDR2 SQIVND (reference sequence). The CDR3 sequence is 13 residues long. V lost 10 bases and J lost 7; bases outside the gene matches: 9. CDR3 nucleotides: TGTGCCACCGGGGACAGGAGAGAGCAGCCCCAGCATTTT. Translation: CATGDRREQPQHF. Based on the CDR3 plus reference TRBV19 and TRBJ1-5, the full variable domain is DGGITQSPKYLFRKEGQNVTLSCEQNLNHDAMYWYRQDPGQGLRLIYYSQIVNDFQKGDIAEGYSVSREKKESFPLTVTSAQKNPTAFYLCATGDRREQPQHFGDGTRLSIL.

This chain connects TRBV29-1 to TRBJ1-1; D may be TRBD1 (5 bases). V gave up 4 bases and J gave up 5 bases, with 17 bases separating them. The CDR3 spans 14 residues. The germline V gene has CDR1 SQVTM and CDR2 ANQGSEA. The CDR3 region has the DNA TGCAGCGTTGCACCATCGGGGGGAGGGACTGAAGCTTTCTTT. It encodes CSVAPSGGGTEAFF.

V gene TRBV10-3 combines with J gene TRBJ2-3; 7 bases map to TRBD2. The CDR3 contains 15 residues. Germline assignment: CDR1 ENHRY and CDR2 SYGVKD. V shed 2 bases and J 2 bases; nucleotides not matched to a gene: 4. Here the CDR3 DNA reads TGTGCCATCAGTGAGGGGCTAGCGGTCACAGATACGCAGTATTTT. Amino acid sequence: CAISEGLAVTDTQYF.

The V and J genes are TRBV5-5 and TRBJ2-3; D may be TRBD2 (5 bases). Germline values: CDR1 SGHKS, CDR2 YYEKEE (reference sequence). V gave up 1 base and J gave up 2 bases, with 5 bases separating them. This CDR3 is built from 13 residues. This CDR3 is CASSLRDTDTQYF. The CDR3 region has the DNA TGTGCCAGCAGCTTGCGGGACACAGATACGCAGTATTTT.

The rearrangement links TRBV4-1 to TRBJ1-4; no clear D gene. Trimming took 3 bases from V and 8 from J, leaving 19 bases between them. The CDR3 runs to 16 residues. In germline, CDR1 is MGHRA, CDR2 YSYEKL. In nucleotides, the CDR3 is TGCGCCAGCAGCCACCCTCCTCGCACAGTCGAGGAAAAACTGTTTTTT. This encodes CASSHPPRTVEEKLFF.

This chain uses TRBV28 with TRBJ2-3, with D hard to call. Germline values: CDR1 MDHEN, CDR2 SYDVKM. This CDR3 has 14 amino acids. The V gene lost 3 bases and the J gene lost 5 bases, with 12 bases spanning the gap. As DNA, the CDR3 is TGTGCCAGCAGTTTCCGGAGCGTTCAAGATACGCAGTATTTT. Its protein is CASSFRSVQDTQYF.